This T cell receptor (beta chain) was profiled in a study of blood T cell repertoires in COVID-19. Study at large: Sources were T cells, B-cell-depleted T cells, or PBMCs; the material itself was cDNA or gDNA.

The CDR3 is 15 residues long. The germline V gene has CDR1 MDHEN and CDR2 SYDVKM. J lost 7 bases, V lost 7 bases, and 13 bases had no gene match. The table came from immunoSEQ multiplex PCR; TCRdb's copy has only in-frame clones and leaves some out. The sample has about 400,000 clones, 87% seen once. This receptor was taken from a woman aged 18-35 years with acute COVID-19. The sample comprised PBMCs or T cells enriched from blood (not recorded which). The chain employs TRBV28 and TRBJ1-1, with 9 bases identical to TRBD1. The CDR3 region has the DNA TGTGCCAGCACGGAGACAGGGGGTTCGTTGTTTGAAGCTTTCTTT. It specifies CASTETGGSLFEAFF.